This T cell receptor (beta chain) stems from a study of T-cell memory formation after mild COVID-19. TCRdb called the 5' RACE reads again in MiXCR, with one record for every CDR3 protein. The table has 150,000 to 200,000 distinct CDR3 sequences, around 10% seen once. This clonotype was observed many times. The sequence was obtained from a man younger than 35 who had mild COVID-19 (a few samples of this study predate the infection). Cell type and time point are not known. Sequencing was done on a sample of PBMCs or a T cell subset sorted from them (not recorded which).

CDR3 nucleotide sequence: TGTGCCAGCAGCCTCGGACAGGGCAATCAGCCCCAGCATTTT. Translating it yields CASSLGQGNQPQHF. The rearrangement joins TRBV28 to TRBJ1-5; 7 nucleotides match TRBD1. The CDR3 contains 14 residues. J lost 2 bases, V lost 6 bases, and 4 bases had no gene match. Germline assignment: CDR1 MDHEN and CDR2 SYDVKM.